The next 16 T cell receptor beta chains were all read from a single sample in a study of high-grade serous ovarian cancer treatment subgroups. The method was immunoSEQ multiplex PCR; TCRdb's version includes in-frame clones alone and lacks a portion of them. The sample includes over 4,500 clones, approximately 78% of them seen just once. The tumor samples were collected prior to definitive surgery or chemotherapy. Sequenced sample: tumor tissue. All receptors derive from a human donor with high-grade serous ovarian cancer.

The gene calls are TRBV7-8 and TRBJ1-2; the D gene is possibly TRBD1 (5 bases). The CDR3 is 13 amino acids. The V gene lost 4 bases and the J gene lost 4 bases, with 10 bases spanning the gap. Germline V gene lookup returns CDR1 SGHVS and CDR2 FQNEAQ. CDR3 coding DNA: TGTGCCAGCAGCTCACGGGGGTTCTATGGCTACACCTTC. Its translation is CASSSRGFYGYTF.

The chain uses TRBV11-2 and TRBJ1-2; D unresolved. In germline, CDR1 is SGHAT, CDR2 FQNNGV. CDR3 size: 14 residues. V was trimmed by 3 bases and J by 1 base, leaving 9 bases between them. The chain's CDR3 is CASSFPDDNYGYTF. CDR3 coding DNA: TGTGCCAGCAGCTTCCCCGACGATAACTATGGCTACACCTTC.

The gene calls are TRBV9 and TRBJ1-2; D is unresolved. From germline, CDR1 is SGDLS and CDR2 YYNGEE. This CDR3 is built from 11 residues. V lost 4 bases and J lost 3, with 4 bases in between. CDR3 DNA: TGTGCCAGCAGCACCGACTATGGCTACACCTTC. This gives the protein CASSTDYGYTF.

V and J are TRBV2 and TRBJ2-2; the match to TRBD2 covers 16 bases. In germline, CDR1 is SNHLY, CDR2 FYNNEI. This CDR3 has 16 amino acids. With V trimmed by 6 bases and J by 5 bases, 3 bases remained unmatched. This CDR3 is CASRPGLAGGTGELFF. In DNA, the CDR3 is TGTGCCAGCAGACCGGGACTAGCGGGGGGGACCGGGGAGCTGTTTTTT. Using reference TRBV2 and TRBJ2-2 for the parts outside the CDR3, the full variable domain is EPEVTQTPSHQVTQMGQEVILRCVPISNHLYFYWYRQILGQKVEFLVSFYNNEISEKSEIFDDQFSVERPDGSNFTLKIRSTKLEDSAMYFCASRPGLAGGTGELFFGEGSRLTVL.

The CDR3 loop is CASSFSGGAGYEQFF. CDR3 coding DNA: TGTGCCAGCAGCTTCTCCGGGGGGGCAGGATATGAGCAGTTCTTC. This chain links TRBV7-3 with TRBJ2-1; 8 nucleotides line up with TRBD2. V lost 3 bases and J lost 8; bases outside the gene matches: 9. The CDR3 is made up of 15 amino acids. Germline V gene data show CDR1 as SGHTA and CDR2 as FQGTGA.

The chain recombines TRBV7-2 with TRBJ2-5, with 9 nucleotides matching TRBD1. The tail of the sequence fits TRBJ2-7 better, so the J call may be wrong. Germline CDR1 and CDR2: SGHTA and FQGNSA. The CDR3 is 17 amino acids. CDR3 coding DNA: TGTGCCAGCAGCTTAGACGATTCGGGACAGGGAACCTACGAGCAGTACTTC. This sequence encodes CASSLDDSGQGTYEQYF.

This sequence joins TRBV6-5 and TRBJ1-4; a weak D match, TRBD1 (5 bases). The V gene's germline CDR1 is MNHEY and CDR2 SVGAGI. Trimming took 8 bases from V and 3 from J, leaving 13 bases between them. CDR3 length: 14 amino acids. DNA for the CDR3: TGTGCCAGCGCAGCTCAGGGACCTAATGAAAAACTGTTTTTT. Translated, it gives CASAAQGPNEKLFF.

CDR3 region: CASSRQGQETQYF. The DNA for the CDR3 is TGTGCCAGCTCACGACAGGGCCAAGAGACCCAGTACTTC. J is TRBJ2-5 and V is TRBV18; 7 bases are a match to TRBD1. The CDR3 has 13 amino acids. Germline trimming cut 4 bases from V and 1 base from J; bases unmatched to any gene: 0. Germline values: CDR1 KGHSH, CDR2 LQKENI.

The chain employs TRBV5-1 and TRBJ2-5; TRBD2 matches at 11 bases. The V and J ends lost 5 bases and 5 bases, in that order; junction bases with no gene match: 8. Germline-derived CDR1 and CDR2 are SGHRS and YFSETQ. The CDR3 is made up of 15 amino acids. CDR3 in DNA: TGCGCCAGCAGAGAAATTAGCGGGGGGGCCGAGACCCAGTACTTC. This encodes CASREISGGAETQYF.

There are a few counts of this clone. V is TRBV5-5 and J is TRBJ1-4; D remains unclear. Germline CDR1 SGHKS, CDR2 YYEKEE (reference sequence). The CDR3 consists of 17 residues. With 4 bases removed from V and 0 bases from J, the gap between germline ends came to 16 bases. The DNA for the CDR3 is TGTGCCAGCAGCGAATGGGCCCCCAGGACAACTAATGAAAAACTGTTTTTT. Protein product: CASSEWAPRTTNEKLFF.

The chain has TRBV5-6 and TRBJ1-6; a weak D match, TRBD1 (5 bases). V was cut by 0 bases and J by 7 bases, with 11 bases left in between. This CDR3 is 15 amino acids long. Germline V gene lookup returns CDR1 SGHDT and CDR2 YYEEEE. The CDR3 sequence: CASSLGGRINSPLHF. CDR3 coding DNA: TGTGCCAGCAGCTTGGGGGGCAGGATCAATTCACCCCTCCACTTT.

V usage is TRBV28 and J usage is TRBJ2-7, with 8 positions matching TRBD1. CDR1 is MDHEN, CDR2 SYDVKM, per germline. Trimming cost V 6 bases and J 4 bases; bases outside gene matches: 14. The CDR3 has 16 residues. The CDR3 DNA reads as TGTGCCAGCAGCGGAATCAGGGGGCGAAACGGTTACGAGCAGTACTTC. Translated: CASSGIRGRNGYEQYF.

The chain couples TRBV4-1 to TRBJ2-7, with 7 nucleotides matching TRBD1. The germline gives CDR1 MGHRA, CDR2 YSYEKL. The CDR3 runs to 16 residues. The V gene end was trimmed by 3 bases and the J gene end by 2 bases; junction bases not matched to a gene: 10. The CDR3, as DNA: TGCGCCAGCAGCCAGGGGATACAGGGGTTTGCCTACGAGCAGTACTTC. It translates to CASSQGIQGFAYEQYF.

Written as DNA, the CDR3 is TGTGCCAGCAGCTTAATGCGGGGGTCTCGCACAGATACGCAGTATTTT. Translating gives CASSLMRGSRTDTQYF. The chain employs TRBV11-2 and TRBJ2-3; 7 bases are shared with TRBD2. The CDR3 sequence is 16 residues long. Per germline, CDR1 SGHAT and CDR2 FQNNGV. Trimming at V came to 2 bases and at J to 1 base, leaving 6 bases not matched to a gene. Based on the CDR3 plus reference TRBV11-2 and TRBJ2-3, the full variable domain is EAGVAQSPRYKIIEKRQSVAFWCNPISGHATLYWYQQILGQGPKLLIQFQNNGVVDDSQLPKDRFSAERLKGVDSTLKIQPAKLEDSAVYLCASSLMRGSRTDTQYFGPGTRLTVL.

The chain has TRBV5-5 and TRBJ2-5; D gene unclear. This CDR3 is built from 17 residues. CDR1 SGHKS and CDR2 YYEKEE come from the germline V gene (reference sequence). V shed 0 bases and J shed 0 bases, with 15 bases lying between them. For the CDR3, the DNA is TGTGCCAGCAGCTTGGCCAAAGACGGCGGAAACCAAGAGACCCAGTACTTC. This gives the protein CASSLAKDGGNQETQYF.

The chain links TRBV5-6 to TRBJ2-2; TRBD2 aligns across 7 bases. The V gene's germline CDR1 is SGHDT and CDR2 YYEEEE. This CDR3 is built from 14 residues. J gave up 7 bases and V 5 bases, and 8 bases lay outside the gene matches. CDR3 sequence reads: CASSRLAWNGELFF. The CDR3 coding sequence is TGTGCCAGCAGTCGACTAGCCTGGAACGGGGAGCTGTTTTTT.